This T cell receptor beta chain was observed in a study of blood T cell repertoires in COVID-19. This clone was detected only a few times. Living in about 25 US areas, the participants were between roughly 18 and 89 years of age. Cohorts were assigned according to the clinical history that participants reported. Resolution of symptoms, clearance, or two negative PCRs was present in recovered Cohort 3 donors. Trimming removed 5 bases from V and 4 bases from J, with 8 bases in between. Germline-derived CDR1 and CDR2 are LNHDA and SQIVND (reference sequence). This CDR3 is built from 12 residues. Profiled with immunoSEQ multiplex PCR; TCRdb holds only in-frame clones, not every one. This table holds about 160,000 clones, about 90% found once.

V is TRBV19 and J is TRBJ1-2, with D tentatively TRBD1 (5 bases). The sample comprised PBMCs or T cells enriched from blood (not recorded which). The TCR comes from a woman aged 45-65 years who had recovered from COVID-19. The DNA for the CDR3 is TGTGCCAGTAGTCCGGGGGGCTATGGCTACACCTTC. It is translated as CASSPGGYGYTF.